These 9 T cell receptor beta chains were all obtained from the same sample, sequenced in a study of blood T cell repertoires in COVID-19. Sequencing used immunoSEQ multiplex PCR; TCRdb keeps in-frame clones, though not all of them. The table lists fewer than 200,000 clones, 85% to 95% of them singletons, with about 5% in the top ten. Sequencing input: peripheral blood. Receptor source: a woman between 45 and 65 years old with acute or convalescent COVID-19.

The chain combines TRBV19 with TRBJ1-3; D call uncertain. Germline CDR1 LNHDA, CDR2 SQIVND (reference sequence). The CDR3 loop spans 14 amino acids. Trimming left V 1 base short and J 0 bases short, with 4 bases between. CDR3 protein: CASSIGDSGNTIYF. The CDR3 DNA is TGTGCCAGTAGTATAGGAGACTCTGGAAACACCATATATTTT.

The chain links TRBV6-2 or TRBV6-3 to TRBJ1-2; 9 bases line up with TRBD1. The CDR3 runs 13 residues. The V gene end was trimmed by 4 bases and the J gene end by 6 bases; junction bases not matched to a gene: 3. CDR1 and CDR2 from the germline V gene are MNHEY and SVGEGT. Written as DNA, the CDR3 is TGTGCCAGCAGTTTCCGGACAGGGGATGGCTACACCTTC. Residues: CASSFRTGDGYTF.

The DNA of the CDR3 is TGTGCCAGCAGGACAGGGGGCGGATATGGCTACACCTTC. Translating gives CASRTGGGYGYTF. The chain uses TRBV6-5 and TRBJ1-2, with TRBD1 identical over 10 bases. V trimming: 6 bases; J trimming: 5 bases; junction bases outside the gene matches: 3. The CDR3 extends over 13 amino acids. CDR1 and CDR2 from the germline V gene are MNHEY and SVGAGI.

J is TRBJ2-7 and V is TRBV18, with 10 bases fitting TRBD1. Germline V gene lookup returns CDR1 KGHSH and CDR2 LQKENI. CDR3 length equals 16 residues. The trim removed 4 bases at V and 3 bases at J, leaving 9 bases unmatched. The DNA for the CDR3 is TGTGCCAGCTCACACAACGGACAGGGGGTGGACTACGAGCAGTACTTC. Encoded protein: CASSHNGQGVDYEQYF.

V and J are TRBV7-9 and TRBJ1-5, with 7 nucleotides matching TRBD1. Germline V lookup: CDR1 SEHNR, CDR2 FQNEAQ (reference sequence). There are 13 residues in the CDR3. J lost 8 bases, V lost 1 base, and 2 bases had no gene match. CDR3 loop: CASSLGDREPQHF. CDR3 DNA sequence: TGTGCCAGCAGCTTAGGGGACAGAGAGCCCCAGCATTTT.

This clone was detected once. The rearrangement links TRBV29-1 to TRBJ2-7, with D tentatively TRBD1 (6 bases). V was cut by 7 bases and J by 0 bases, with 22 bases left in between. The CDR3 length is 16 residues. The germline V gene encodes CDR1 SQVTM and CDR2 ANQGSEA. CDR3 region: CSALSRGDTYSYEQYF. CDR3 in DNA: TGCAGCGCTCTCTCGCGTGGGGACACCTACTCCTACGAGCAGTACTTC.

The V call is TRBV18, the J call TRBJ1-3; 8 bases are a match to TRBD1. The CDR3 is 16 amino acids. Germline V gives CDR1 KGHSH, CDR2 LQKENI. V dropped 6 bases and J dropped 0; count of bases not matched to a gene: 7. CDR3 in DNA: TGTGCCAGCTCCCCAACAGGGGGAAGCTCTGGAAACACCATATATTTT. It is translated as CASSPTGGSSGNTIYF.

V is TRBV6-2 or TRBV6-3 and J is TRBJ2-1, with TRBD1 matching 8 bases. The CDR3 runs to 19 residues. V shed 1 base, J shed 6 bases, and the junction held 17 bases outside the gene matches. CDR1 MNHEY and CDR2 SVGEGT come from the germline V gene. CDR3 residues: CASSYFHGRGPYAGNEQFF. The CDR3 bases are TGTGCCAGCAGTTACTTCCATGGCAGGGGGCCTTATGCGGGCAATGAGCAGTTCTTC.

The J gene is TRBJ2-1, the V gene TRBV7-6; a possible D gene is TRBD1 (5 bases). This CDR3 has 13 residues. The ends were cut back, 2 bases at V and 8 bases at J, with 10 bases in the middle. Germline CDR1 and CDR2: SGHVS and FNYEAQ. The CDR3 region is CASSLRLGDEQFF. CDR3 DNA sequence: TGTGCCAGCAGCTTAAGGCTAGGGGATGAGCAGTTCTTC.